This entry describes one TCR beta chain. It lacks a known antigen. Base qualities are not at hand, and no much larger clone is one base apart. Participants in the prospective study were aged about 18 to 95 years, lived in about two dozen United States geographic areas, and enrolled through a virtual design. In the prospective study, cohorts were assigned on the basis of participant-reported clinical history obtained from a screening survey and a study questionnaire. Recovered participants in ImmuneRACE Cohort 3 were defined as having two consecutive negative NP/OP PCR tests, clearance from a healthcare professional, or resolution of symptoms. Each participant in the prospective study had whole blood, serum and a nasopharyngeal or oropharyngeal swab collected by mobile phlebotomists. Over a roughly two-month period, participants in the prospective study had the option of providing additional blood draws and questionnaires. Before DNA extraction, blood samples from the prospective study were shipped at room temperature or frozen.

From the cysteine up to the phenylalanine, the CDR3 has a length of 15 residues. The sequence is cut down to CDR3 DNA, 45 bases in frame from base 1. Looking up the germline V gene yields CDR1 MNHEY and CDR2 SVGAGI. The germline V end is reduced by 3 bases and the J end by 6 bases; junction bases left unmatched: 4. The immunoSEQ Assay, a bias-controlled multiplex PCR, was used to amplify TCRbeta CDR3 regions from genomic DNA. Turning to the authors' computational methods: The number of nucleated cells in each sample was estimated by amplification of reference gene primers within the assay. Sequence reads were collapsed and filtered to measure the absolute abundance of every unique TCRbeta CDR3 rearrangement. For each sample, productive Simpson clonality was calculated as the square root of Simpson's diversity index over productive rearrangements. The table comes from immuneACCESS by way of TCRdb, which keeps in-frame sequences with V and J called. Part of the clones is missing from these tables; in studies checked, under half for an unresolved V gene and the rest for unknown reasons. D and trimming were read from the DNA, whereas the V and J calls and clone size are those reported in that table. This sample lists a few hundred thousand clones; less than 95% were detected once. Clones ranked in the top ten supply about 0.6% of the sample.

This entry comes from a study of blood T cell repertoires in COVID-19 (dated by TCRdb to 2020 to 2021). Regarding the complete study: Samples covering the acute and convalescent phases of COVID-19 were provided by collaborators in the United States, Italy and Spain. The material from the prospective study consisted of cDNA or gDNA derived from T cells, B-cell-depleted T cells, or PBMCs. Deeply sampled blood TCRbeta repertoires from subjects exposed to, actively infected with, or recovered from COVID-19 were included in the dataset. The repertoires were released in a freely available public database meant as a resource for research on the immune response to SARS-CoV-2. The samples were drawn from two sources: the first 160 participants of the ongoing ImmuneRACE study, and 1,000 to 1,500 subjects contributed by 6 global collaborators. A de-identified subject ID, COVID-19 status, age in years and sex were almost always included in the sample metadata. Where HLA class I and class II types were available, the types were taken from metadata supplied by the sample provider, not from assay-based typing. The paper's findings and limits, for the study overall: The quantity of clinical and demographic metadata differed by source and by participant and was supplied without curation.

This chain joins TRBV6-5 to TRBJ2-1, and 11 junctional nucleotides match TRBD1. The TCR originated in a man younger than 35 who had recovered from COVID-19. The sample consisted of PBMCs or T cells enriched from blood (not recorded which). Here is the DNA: TGTGCCAGCAGTTATGGGACAGGGGGTCGCAATGAGCAGTTCTTC. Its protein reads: CASSYGTGGRNEQFF.